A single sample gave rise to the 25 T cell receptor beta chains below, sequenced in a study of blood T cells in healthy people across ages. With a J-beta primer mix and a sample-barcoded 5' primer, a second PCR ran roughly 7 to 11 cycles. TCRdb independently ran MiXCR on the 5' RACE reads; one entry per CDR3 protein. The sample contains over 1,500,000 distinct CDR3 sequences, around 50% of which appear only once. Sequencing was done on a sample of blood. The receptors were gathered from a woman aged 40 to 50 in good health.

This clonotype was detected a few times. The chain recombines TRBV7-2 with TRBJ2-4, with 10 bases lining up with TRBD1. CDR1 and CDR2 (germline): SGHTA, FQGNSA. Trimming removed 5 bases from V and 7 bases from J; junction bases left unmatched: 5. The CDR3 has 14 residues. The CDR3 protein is CASSGKGQGNIQYF. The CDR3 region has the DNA TGTGCCAGCAGCGGAAAGGGACAGGGGAACATTCAGTACTTC.

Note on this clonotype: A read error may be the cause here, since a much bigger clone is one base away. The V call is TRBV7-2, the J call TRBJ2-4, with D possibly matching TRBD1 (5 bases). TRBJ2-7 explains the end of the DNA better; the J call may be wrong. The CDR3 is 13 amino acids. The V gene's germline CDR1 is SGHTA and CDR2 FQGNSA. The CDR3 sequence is CASNRRQTYEQYF. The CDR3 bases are TGTGCCAGCAACCGGCGACAGACCTACGAGCAGTACTTC.

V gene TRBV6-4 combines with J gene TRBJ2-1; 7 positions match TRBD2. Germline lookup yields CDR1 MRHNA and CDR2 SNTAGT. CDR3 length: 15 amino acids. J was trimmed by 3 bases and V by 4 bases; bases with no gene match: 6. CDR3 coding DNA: TGTGCCAGCAGTGCCACTAGCGCAGACTACAATGAGCAGTTCTTC. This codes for CASSATSADYNEQFF.

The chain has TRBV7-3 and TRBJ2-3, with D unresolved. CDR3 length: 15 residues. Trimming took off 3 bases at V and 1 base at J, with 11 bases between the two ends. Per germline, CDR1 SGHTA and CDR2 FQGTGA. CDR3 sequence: CASSFFEGGTDTQYF. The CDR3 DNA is TGTGCCAGCAGCTTCTTTGAAGGTGGCACAGATACGCAGTATTTT.

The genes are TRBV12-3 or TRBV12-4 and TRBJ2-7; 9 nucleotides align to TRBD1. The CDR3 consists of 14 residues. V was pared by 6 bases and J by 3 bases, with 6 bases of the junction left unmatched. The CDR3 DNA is TGTGCCAGCAGGGGGACAGGGACCCTCTACGAGCAGTACTTC. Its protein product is CASRGTGTLYEQYF.

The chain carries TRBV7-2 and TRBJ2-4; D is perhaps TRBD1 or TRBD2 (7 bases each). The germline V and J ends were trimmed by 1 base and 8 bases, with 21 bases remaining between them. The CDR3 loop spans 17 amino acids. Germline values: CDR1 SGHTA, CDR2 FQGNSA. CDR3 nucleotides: TGTGCCAGCAGCTTAGAAAGACAGGGACTAACCATGGACATTCAGTACTTC. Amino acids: CASSLERQGLTMDIQYF.

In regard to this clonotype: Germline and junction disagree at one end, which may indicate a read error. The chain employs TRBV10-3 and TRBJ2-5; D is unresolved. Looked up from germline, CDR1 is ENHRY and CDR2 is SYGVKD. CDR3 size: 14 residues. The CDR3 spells CAISETQVTETQSF. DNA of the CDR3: TGTGCCATCAGTGAGACCCAGGTGACGGAGACCCAGTCCTTC.

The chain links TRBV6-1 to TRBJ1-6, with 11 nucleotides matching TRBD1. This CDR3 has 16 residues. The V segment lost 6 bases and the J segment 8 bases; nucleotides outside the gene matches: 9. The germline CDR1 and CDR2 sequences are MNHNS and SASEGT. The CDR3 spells CASRPIPGQGDSPLHF. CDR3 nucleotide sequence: TGTGCCAGCAGGCCGATCCCGGGACAGGGGGATTCACCCCTCCACTTT.

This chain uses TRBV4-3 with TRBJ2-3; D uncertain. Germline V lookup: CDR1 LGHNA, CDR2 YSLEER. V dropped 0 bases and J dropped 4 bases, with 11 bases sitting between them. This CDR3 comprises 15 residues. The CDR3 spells CASSQDQREADTQYF. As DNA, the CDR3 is TGCGCCAGCAGCCAAGATCAAAGGGAAGCAGATACGCAGTATTTT.

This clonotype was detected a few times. The CDR3 loop is CASSLSGTGINNEQFF. CDR3 nucleotide sequence: TGTGCCAGCAGTTTGTCCGGGACAGGGATTAACAATGAGCAGTTCTTC. The rearrangement joins TRBV12-3 or TRBV12-4 to TRBJ2-1; 9 bases are a match to TRBD1. V was clipped by 3 bases and J by 5 bases; unmatched bases: 8. The CDR3 length is 16 residues.

The CDR3 region is CASSLVGGANIQYF. Here the CDR3 DNA reads TGTGCCAGCAGCTTAGTGGGTGGGGCCAACATTCAGTACTTC. This chain connects TRBV7-9 to TRBJ2-7, with D possibly being TRBD1 (5 bases). Gene TRBJ2-4 matches the end of the DNA better, so the J call may be wrong. This CDR3 contains 14 residues. Germline loops: CDR1 SEHNR, CDR2 FQNEAQ (reference sequence).

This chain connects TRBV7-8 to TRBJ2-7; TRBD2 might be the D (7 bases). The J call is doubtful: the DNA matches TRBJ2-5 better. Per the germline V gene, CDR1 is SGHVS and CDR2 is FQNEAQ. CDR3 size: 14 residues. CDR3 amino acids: CATRWGGAGETQYF. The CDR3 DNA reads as TGTGCCACCAGATGGGGGGGGGCTGGAGAGACCCAGTACTTC.

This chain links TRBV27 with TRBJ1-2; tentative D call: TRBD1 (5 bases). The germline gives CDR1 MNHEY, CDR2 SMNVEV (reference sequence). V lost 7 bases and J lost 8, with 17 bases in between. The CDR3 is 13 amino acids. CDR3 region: CASTQWGTGGYTF. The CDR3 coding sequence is TGTGCCAGCACCCAGTGGGGCACGGGAGGCTACACCTTC.

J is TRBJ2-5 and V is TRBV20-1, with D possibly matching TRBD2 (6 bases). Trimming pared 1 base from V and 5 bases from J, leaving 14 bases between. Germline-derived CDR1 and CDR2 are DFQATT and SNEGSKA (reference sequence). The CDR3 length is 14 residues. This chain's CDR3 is CSARGHVGGETQYF. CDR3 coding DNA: TGCAGTGCTAGAGGGCATGTCGGAGGGGAGACCCAGTACTTC.

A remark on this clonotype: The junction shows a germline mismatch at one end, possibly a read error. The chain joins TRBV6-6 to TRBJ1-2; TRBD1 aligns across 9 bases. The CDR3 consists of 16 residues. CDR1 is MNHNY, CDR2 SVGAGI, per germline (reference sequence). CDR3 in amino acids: CASSYGPQGAGYDYTF. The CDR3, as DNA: TGTGCCAGCAGTTACGGGCCACAGGGGGCTGGCTATGACTACACCTTC.

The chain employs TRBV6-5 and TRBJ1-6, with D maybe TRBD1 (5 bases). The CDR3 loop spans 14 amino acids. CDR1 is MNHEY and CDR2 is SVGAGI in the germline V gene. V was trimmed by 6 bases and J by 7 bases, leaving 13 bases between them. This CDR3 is CASSWGRRNSPLHF. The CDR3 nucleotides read TGTGCCAGCAGCTGGGGCCGCAGGAATTCACCCCTCCACTTT.

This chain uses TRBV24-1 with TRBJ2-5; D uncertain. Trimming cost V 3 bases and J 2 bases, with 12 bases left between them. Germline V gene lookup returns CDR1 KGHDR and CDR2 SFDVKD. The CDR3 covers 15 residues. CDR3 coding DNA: TGTGCCACCAGTGATGCCCCCGTGGGGCAAGAGACCCAGTACTTC. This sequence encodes CATSDAPVGQETQYF.

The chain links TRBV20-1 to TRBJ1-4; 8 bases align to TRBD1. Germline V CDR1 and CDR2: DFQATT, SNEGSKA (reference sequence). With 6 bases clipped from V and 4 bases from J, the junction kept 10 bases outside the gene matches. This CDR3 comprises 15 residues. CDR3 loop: CSATIWTGRNEKLFF. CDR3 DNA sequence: TGCAGTGCCACAATTTGGACAGGGCGTAATGAAAAACTGTTTTTT.

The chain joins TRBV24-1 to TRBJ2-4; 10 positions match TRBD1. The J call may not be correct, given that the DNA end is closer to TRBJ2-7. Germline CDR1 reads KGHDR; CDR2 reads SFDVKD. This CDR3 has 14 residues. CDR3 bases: TGTGCCACCAGTGAAGGACAGGGGGCCTACGAGCAGTACTTC. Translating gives CATSEGQGAYEQYF.

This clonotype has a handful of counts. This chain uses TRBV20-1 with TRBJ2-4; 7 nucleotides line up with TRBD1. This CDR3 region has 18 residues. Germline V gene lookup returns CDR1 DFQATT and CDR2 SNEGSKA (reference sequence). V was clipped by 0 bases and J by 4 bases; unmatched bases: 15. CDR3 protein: CSARDEFLEGAGKNIQYF. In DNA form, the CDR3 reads TGCAGTGCTAGAGACGAATTTCTAGAGGGGGCAGGGAAAAACATTCAGTACTTC.

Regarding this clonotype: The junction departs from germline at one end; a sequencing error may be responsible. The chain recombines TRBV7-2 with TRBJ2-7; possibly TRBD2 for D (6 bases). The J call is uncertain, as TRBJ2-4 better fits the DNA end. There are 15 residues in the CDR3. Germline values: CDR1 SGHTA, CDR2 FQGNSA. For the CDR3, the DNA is TGTGCCGGCAGCTTAAACGAGGGGTGGGGGGACATTCAGTACTTC. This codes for CAGSLNEGWGDIQYF.

Here the CDR3 reads CASSRDRNKQYF. The CDR3 coding sequence is TGTGCCAGCAGCCGGGACAGGAACAAGCAGTACTTC. The chain joins TRBV6-2 or TRBV6-3 to TRBJ2-7; TRBD1 matches 8 bases. There are 12 residues in the CDR3. Germline-derived CDR1 and CDR2 are MNHEY and SVGEGT. The junction had 6 bases not matched to a gene; V was cut back by 6 bases and J by 8 bases.

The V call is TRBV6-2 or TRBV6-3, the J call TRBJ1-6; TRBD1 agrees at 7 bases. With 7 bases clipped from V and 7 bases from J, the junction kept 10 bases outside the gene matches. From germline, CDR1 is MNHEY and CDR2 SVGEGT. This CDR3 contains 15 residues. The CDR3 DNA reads TGTGCCAGCAAGTTTGGACAGGCCCCCAATTCACCCCTCCACTTT. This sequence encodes CASKFGQAPNSPLHF.

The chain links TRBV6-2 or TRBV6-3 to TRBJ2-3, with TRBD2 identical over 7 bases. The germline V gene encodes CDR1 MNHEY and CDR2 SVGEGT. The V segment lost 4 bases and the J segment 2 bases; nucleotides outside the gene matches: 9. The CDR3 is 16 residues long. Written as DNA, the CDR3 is TGTGCCAGCAGTTTCGCAAGGGACTACGACACAGATACGCAGTATTTT. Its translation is CASSFARDYDTDTQYF.

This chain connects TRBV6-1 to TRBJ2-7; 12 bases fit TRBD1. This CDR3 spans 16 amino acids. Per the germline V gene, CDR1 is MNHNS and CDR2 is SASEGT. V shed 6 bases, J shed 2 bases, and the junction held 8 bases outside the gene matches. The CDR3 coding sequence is TGTGCCAGCAGAGCCGGGACAGGGGGCCCCCCCTACGAGCAGTACTTC. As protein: CASRAGTGGPPYEQYF.